Detailed here is one T cell receptor beta chain. CDR3 size: 15 residues. Germline CDR1 SGHRS, CDR2 YFSETQ. Trimming left V 6 bases short and J 2 bases short, with 16 bases between. These data come from a study of blood T cell repertoires in COVID-19. At the level of the study: Some COVID-19 samples were acute and others convalescent; all came from the United States, Italy and Spain. T cells, B-cell-depleted T cells, or PBMCs provided the cDNA or gDNA that served as material.

Authors' methods: Nucleated cell number was recorded as an estimate derived from reference gene primer amplification. Sequencing was performed with immunoSEQ multiplex PCR; in TCRdb, only in-frame clones are kept and a portion is missing. The D gene and trimming were derived from the DNA, and the V and J assignments and clone size from that table. The sample has 150,000 or so clones, approximately 79% seen once. Sequencing used peripheral blood. The receptor was derived from an elderly woman with acute or convalescent COVID-19. The chain joins TRBV5-1 to TRBJ2-3; tentative D call: TRBD2 (5 bases). This CDR3 reads CASTASSLATDTQYF. In nucleotides, the CDR3 is TGCGCCAGCACCGCTTCTTCTCTAGCCACAGATACGCAGTATTTT.